This T cell receptor (beta chain) was obtained from a study of beta chain features in type 1 diabetes. The CDR3 length is 15 residues. With 3 bases clipped from V and 0 bases from J, the junction kept 2 bases outside the gene matches. Germline V gives CDR1 SGHNT, CDR2 YYREEE (reference sequence). Of the isolated RNA, all was reverse transcribed, and so the sequenced material was expressed TCRB transcripts. Using immunoSEQ multiplex PCR, the repertoire was profiled, and TCRdb retains in-frame clones only, with some absent. The sample lists about 270,000 clones; roughly an eighth were seen once. Whole-study results and caveats: Sampled from patients, naive, central memory and Treg TCRB repertoires appeared more similar than those sampled from healthy donors. Sequencing the cDNA could make cells with high TCR expression show up more than they should. In all four CD4+ subsets, TCRB CDR3 length was significantly, moderately reduced in type 1 diabetes.

Sorting gave populations that all exceeded 95% purity. Remarks on this clone: Its matching antigen is unknown.

This chain links TRBV5-4 with TRBJ2-7; 11 bases match TRBD2. Material for sequencing was naive CD4+ T cells from blood. This clonotype was obtained from a man aged 30-40 years with type 1 diabetes. The CDR3 bases are TGTGCCAGCAGCTCCGGGACTAGCGGCTCCTACGAGCAGTACTTC. It translates to CASSSGTSGSYEQYF.